The following is a T cell receptor beta chain sequence with its context. Its target is unknown. These data originate in a study of T cells after yellow fever vaccination. Study outcomes and limitations: Shared CD4/CD8 clonotypes were a small share, likely from convergent recombination.

TCR cDNA was made by 5'RACE template switching, adding a universal primer site and UMIs. One entry per CDR3 protein, called by TCRdb with MiXCR from the 5' RACE reads. The repertoire consists of 300,000 to 350,000 distinct CDR3 sequences, with 3% to 4.5% occurring once and the leading ten covering about 24%. Germline loops: CDR1 DFQATT, CDR2 SNEGSKA (reference sequence). The ends were cut back, 3 bases at V and 7 bases at J, with 9 bases in the middle. The CDR3 totals 11 residues. This clonotype originated in a man younger than 35 who received the YFV17D yellow fever vaccine. This chain links TRBV20-1 with TRBJ1-1, with D hard to call. The specimen was PBMCs, collected 5 days after the yellow fever booster vaccination. The CDR3 DNA reads as TGCAGTGCTAGTAGTGGGTTTGAAGCTTTCTTT. Amino acids: CSASSGFEAFF.